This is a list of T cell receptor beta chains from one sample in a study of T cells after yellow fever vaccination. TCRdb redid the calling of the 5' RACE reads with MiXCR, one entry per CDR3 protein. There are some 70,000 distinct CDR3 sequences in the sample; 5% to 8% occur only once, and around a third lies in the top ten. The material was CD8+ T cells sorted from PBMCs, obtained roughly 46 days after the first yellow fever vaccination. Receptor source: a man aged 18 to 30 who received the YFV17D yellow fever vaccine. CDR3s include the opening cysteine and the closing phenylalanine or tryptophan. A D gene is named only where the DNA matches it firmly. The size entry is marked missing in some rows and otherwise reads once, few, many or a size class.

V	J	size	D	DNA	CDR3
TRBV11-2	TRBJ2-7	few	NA	TGTGCCAGCAGCCCCGAGGCTTTCTCCTACGAGCAGTACTTC	CASSPEAFSYEQYF
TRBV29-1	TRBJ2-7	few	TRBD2	TGCAGCGTTGACGGAGCGGGACTAGCGCCCTACGAGCAGTACTTC	CSVDGAGLAPYEQYF
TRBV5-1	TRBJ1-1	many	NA	TGCGCCAGCAGTGACGCGGAGAACACTGAAGCTTTCTTT	CASSDAENTEAFF
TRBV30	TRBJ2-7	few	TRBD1	TGTGCCTGGAGTGTGGAGACAGGGCCGTACGAGCAGTACTTC	CAWSVETGPYEQYF
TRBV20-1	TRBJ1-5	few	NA	TGCAGTGCTCTTCGGTACCTAGATAATAATCAGCCCCAGCATTTT	CSALRYLDNNQPQHF
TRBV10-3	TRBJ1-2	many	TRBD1	TGTGCCATCAGGCCGGACAGGGGGGCCAATGGCTACACCTTC	CAIRPDRGANGYTF
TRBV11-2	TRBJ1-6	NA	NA	TGTGCCAGCAGCTTAGGACCGCATAATTCACCCCTCCACTTT	CASSLGPHNSPLHF
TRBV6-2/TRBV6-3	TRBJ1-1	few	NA	TGTGCCAGCAGTTACACGGTGGGACGGGTGAACACTGAAGCTTTCTTT	CASSYTVGRVNTEAFF
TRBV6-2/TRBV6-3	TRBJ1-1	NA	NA	TGTGCCAGCAGTTACGTGGTTTCTGGTGAAGCTTTCTTT	CASSYVVSGEAFF
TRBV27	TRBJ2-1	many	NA	TGTGCCAGCAGTTTAGCGGGGGCTTACAATGAGCAGTTCTTC	CASSLAGAYNEQFF
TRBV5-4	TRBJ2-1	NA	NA	TGTGCCAGCAGCTCGGGACTCGATTGCTACAATGAGCAGTTCTTC	CASSSGLDCYNEQFF
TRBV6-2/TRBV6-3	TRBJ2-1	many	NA	TGTGCCAGCACTTTAGGTACGGAGCAGTTCTTC	CASTLGTEQFF
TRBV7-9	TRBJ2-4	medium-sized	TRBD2	TGTGCCAGCAGCTTAGTGCAGCGGGGAAAAAACATTCAGTACTTC	CASSLVQRGKNIQYF
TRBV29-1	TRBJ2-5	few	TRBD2	TGCAGCGTCCCGATCAACGGACTAGTGGGGACCCAGTACTTC	CSVPINGLVGTQYF
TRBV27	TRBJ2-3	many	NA	TGTGCCAGCAGTTTATCCTTTAGCACAGATACGCAGTATTTT	CASSLSFSTDTQYF
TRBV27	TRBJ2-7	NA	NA	TGTGCCAGCTCATACAGGAGCTCCTACGAGCAGTACTTC	CASSYRSSYEQYF
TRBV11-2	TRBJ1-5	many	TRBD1	TGTGCCAGCAGCTTAGGTCCAGGGGGCTTCAATCAGCCCCAGCATTTT	CASSLGPGGFNQPQHF
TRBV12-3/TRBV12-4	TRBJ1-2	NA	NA	TGTGCCAGCAGCCCAGGGAATGGCTACACCTTC	CASSPGNGYTF
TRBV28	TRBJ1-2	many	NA	TGTGCCAGCAGCCCGCTGGGGTCTAACTATGGCTACACCTTC	CASSPLGSNYGYTF
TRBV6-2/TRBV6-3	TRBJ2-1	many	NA	TGTGCCAGCAGTTGTCATTATGGGTCAGCCCGAGGGTACTCCTACAATGAGCAGTTCTTC	CASSCHYGSARGYSYNEQFF
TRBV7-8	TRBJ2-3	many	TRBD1	TGTGCCAGCAGCTTACTTATAGGGGGCCCAGATACGCAGTATTTT	CASSLLIGGPDTQYF
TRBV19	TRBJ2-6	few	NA	TGTGCCAGTAAGTCTGGGGCCAACGTCCTGACTTTC	CASKSGANVLTF
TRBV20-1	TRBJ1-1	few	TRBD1	TGCAGTGCTACGGGGGACAGGGGTTTGAACACTGAAGCTTTCTTT	CSATGDRGLNTEAFF